The clone carrying this T cell receptor (beta chain) was counted a single time. Its antigen is undetermined. Measured with immunoSEQ multiplex PCR; TCRdb has only the in-frame clones, and not every one. The sample has about 31,000 clones, 82% seen once. The data belong to a study of Tregs in tolerant kidney transplant recipients. Turning to the study itself: Sorting of CD4+CD25+CD127- cells followed 3-day belatacept mixed lymphocyte reactions, sometimes with roughly 5-day graft donor restimulation. Study findings and constraints: Validation in larger populations is needed because few patients were studied. Biological reproducibility was not directly addressed in this study.

The receptor's source is a human donor in good health. Specimen: Tregs from blood cultured with allogeneic cells.

CDR3 in DNA: TGTGCCAGCAGCTTAGCGGCGGGCGAAGAGACCCAGTACTTC. Its translation is CASSLAAGEETQYF. The gene calls are TRBV11-3 and TRBJ2-5; D possibly corresponds to TRBD2 (5 bases). Trimming left V 1 base short and J 3 bases short, with 9 bases between. This CDR3 is built from 14 residues. The germline CDR1 and CDR2 sequences are SGHNT and YENEEA. The whole variable domain, remainder taken from reference TRBV11-3 and TRBJ2-5, is EAGVVQSPRYKIIEKKQPVAFWCNPISGHNTLYWYLQNLGQGPELLIRYENEEAVDDSQLPKDRFSAERLKGVDSTLKIQPAELGDSAVYLCASSLAAGEETQYFGPGTRLLVL.